One and the same sample provided the 24 T cell receptor beta chains below, sequenced in a study of PD-L1 blockade in urothelial cancer. Libraries were prepared by immunoSEQ multiplex PCR; TCRdb keeps only in-frame clonotypes and omits some of them. The repertoire has tens of thousands of clones, around nine tenths of them found once; the top ten carry around 8%. Sequenced here: PBMCs, sampled around atezolizumab (anti-PD-L1) treatment. The source is a man in his sixties with urothelial cancer.

This chain joins TRBV7-9 and TRBJ2-7; tentative D call: TRBD1 (6 bases). The V and J ends lost 4 bases and 1 base respectively, with 17 bases between them. CDR1 and CDR2 from the germline V gene are SEHNR and FQNEAQ (reference sequence). CDR3 size: 16 residues. The CDR3 coding sequence is TGTGCCAGCAGCTCAATTGGACAGCCTGCGTCCTACGAGCAGTACTTC. This codes for CASSSIGQPASYEQYF.

The chain is built from TRBV30 and TRBJ1-3; D is ambiguous. The germline V and J ends were trimmed by 0 bases and 0 bases, with 15 bases remaining between them. The CDR3 has 17 residues. Germline V gene sequence: CDR1 GTSNPN, CDR2 SVGIG (reference sequence). The CDR3 sequence is CAWSVGGSTYSGNTIYF. CDR3 nucleotides: TGTGCCTGGAGTGTCGGCGGCAGTACTTACTCTGGAAACACCATATATTTT.

The V and J genes are TRBV14 and TRBJ1-1; 8 bases line up with TRBD1. Germline lookup yields CDR1 SGHDN and CDR2 FVKESK. The CDR3 is made up of 15 amino acids. Trimming took 2 bases from V and 1 from J; bases not matched to a gene: 3. CDR3 bases: TGTGCCAGCAGCCAACTGACAGGGGCGAACACTGAAGCTTTCTTT. Translating gives CASSQLTGANTEAFF. Filled out from reference TRBV14 and TRBJ1-1, the complete variable domain reads EAGVTQFPSHSVIEKGQTVTLRCDPISGHDNLYWYRRVMGKEIKFLLHFVKESKQDESGMPNNRFLAERTGGTYSTLKVQPAELEDSGVYFCASSQLTGANTEAFFGQGTRLTVV.

The chain combines TRBV5-1 with TRBJ1-1; tentative D call: TRBD1 (5 bases). The CDR3 has 15 amino acids. Germline V CDR1 and CDR2: SGHRS, YFSETQ. V lost 2 bases and J 1 base, leaving 12 bases between the germline ends. DNA of the CDR3: TGCGCCAGCAGCTTCCTTAACAGGCCGAACACTGAAGCTTTCTTT. The encoded protein is CASSFLNRPNTEAFF.

The V gene is TRBV2, the J gene TRBJ1-1; the D is unclear. Trimming stripped 1 base from V and 3 bases from J, with 9 bases between. In germline, CDR1 is SNHLY, CDR2 FYNNEI. This CDR3 contains 14 residues. Here the CDR3 DNA reads TGTGCCAGCAGTGAAGAATCCCGGTACACTGAAGCTTTCTTT. This translates into CASSEESRYTEAFF.

CDR3 DNA sequence: TGTGCCAGCAGTGAAAGTTCGGGACAGCAATATGGCTACACCTTC. Translated, it gives CASSESSGQQYGYTF. The chain links TRBV6-1 to TRBJ1-2; 7 nucleotides align to TRBD1. V trimming: 2 bases; J trimming: 5 bases; junction bases outside the gene matches: 8. The CDR3 is made up of 15 amino acids. The germline gives CDR1 MNHNS, CDR2 SASEGT.

The rearrangement joins TRBV7-6 to TRBJ1-5, with 7 bases fitting TRBD1. The CDR3 length is 13 residues. V shed 5 bases and J 4 bases; nucleotides not matched to a gene: 2. Germline loops: CDR1 SGHVS, CDR2 FNYEAQ. The CDR3 reads CASSGQENQPQHF. As DNA, the CDR3 is TGTGCCAGCAGCGGACAGGAGAATCAGCCCCAGCATTTT. Full variable domain (missing parts from reference TRBV7-6 and TRBJ1-5): GAGVSQSPRYKVTKRGQDVALRCDPISGHVSLYWYRQALGQGPEFLTYFNYEAQQDKSGLPNDRFSAERPEGSISTLTIQRTEQRDSAMYRCASSGQENQPQHFGDGTRLSIL.

This chain uses TRBV19 with TRBJ2-7, with TRBD2 identical over 7 bases. The V gene end was trimmed by 3 bases and the J gene end by 2 bases; junction bases not matched to a gene: 4. Per germline, CDR1 LNHDA and CDR2 SQIVND (reference sequence). CDR3 size: 14 residues. The CDR3 here is CASSISGLAYEQYF. CDR3 DNA: TGTGCCAGTAGTATTTCAGGACTAGCCTACGAGCAGTACTTC.

The CDR3 DNA is TGTGCCTGGAGTGTTCTAGCGGGGGGTGGGACCCAGTACTTC. Amino acid sequence: CAWSVLAGGGTQYF. The chain links TRBV30 to TRBJ2-5, with 11 bases lining up with TRBD2. This CDR3 has 14 amino acids. Unmatched junction bases numbered 4, after V lost 0 bases and J lost 7 bases. Germline CDR1 is GTSNPN and CDR2 is SVGIG (reference sequence).

This clone was observed a single time. This chain joins TRBV30 and TRBJ1-4; TRBD1 might be the D (5 bases). In germline, CDR1 is GTSNPN, CDR2 SVGIG (reference sequence). The length of the CDR3 is 12 residues. V was shortened by 2 bases and J by 13 bases, with 14 bases between the two germline ends. The DNA of the CDR3 is TGTGCCTGGAGTTCCCAGGCGGGGGGACTGTTTTTT. Translated, it gives CAWSSQAGGLFF.

The V and J genes are TRBV7-2 and TRBJ1-2, with 9 nucleotides matching TRBD1. Germline V gene sequence: CDR1 SGHTA, CDR2 FQGNSA. The ends lost 1 base at V and 9 bases at J; junction bases unmatched: 9. The CDR3 covers 15 residues. CDR3 in DNA: TGTGCCAGCAGCTTAGGGGGTGGCGGGACAGGGAGCTACACCTTC. Its protein is CASSLGGGGTGSYTF.

This clone has a handful of counts. CDR3 residues: CASRPGTSGAWGQTQYF. In nucleotides, the CDR3 is TGTGCCAGTAGGCCTGGGACTAGCGGGGCGTGGGGGCAGACGCAGTATTTT. The chain recombines TRBV19 with TRBJ2-3; 13 bases are a match to TRBD2. The CDR3 contains 17 residues. Germline CDR1 and CDR2: LNHDA and SQIVND (reference sequence). The V gene end was trimmed by 6 bases and the J gene end by 9 bases; junction bases not matched to a gene: 15.

This clone was counted a single time. This sequence joins TRBV7-9 and TRBJ1-5, with D possibly matching TRBD1 (6 bases). The CDR3 contains 16 residues. Trimming cost V 1 base and J 1 base, with 11 bases left between them. The germline V gene has CDR1 SEHNR and CDR2 FQNEAQ (reference sequence). The CDR3 sequence: CASSLVGQGSNQPQHF. In nucleotides, the CDR3 is TGTGCCAGCAGCTTAGTCGGGCAGGGGAGCAATCAGCCCCAGCATTTT.

A few counts support this clone. The chain joins TRBV4-1 to TRBJ1-1; weak D call: TRBD1 (6 bases). Looked up from germline, CDR1 is MGHRA and CDR2 is YSYEKL. Trimming took off 5 bases at V and 4 bases at J, with 11 bases between the two ends. CDR3 length: 13 amino acids. The CDR3 spells CASSITGLTEAFF. The CDR3 DNA follows: TGCGCCAGCAGCATTACAGGGCTCACTGAAGCTTTCTTT.

The chain uses TRBV5-8 and TRBJ2-6; D not certain. CDR3 size: 17 residues. V was pared by 0 bases and J by 4 bases, with 14 bases between. Germline lookup yields CDR1 SGHTS and CDR2 YDEGEE. The CDR3 DNA reads as TGTGCCAGCAGCTTGGTATATTCGGGTACCGGGGCCAACGTCCTGACTTTC. Residues: CASSLVYSGTGANVLTF.

V is TRBV25-1 and J is TRBJ2-5, with TRBD1 matching 11 bases. V lost 3 bases and J lost 4; bases outside the gene matches: 4. This CDR3 is built from 15 residues. Germline V gene sequence: CDR1 MGHDK, CDR2 SYGVNS. The CDR3 loop reads CASSDTGTGGETQYF. The CDR3 nucleotides read TGTGCCAGCAGTGACACCGGGACAGGGGGAGAGACCCAGTACTTC.

V usage is TRBV27 and J usage is TRBJ1-4; D may be TRBD1 (6 bases). This CDR3 region has 15 residues. From germline, CDR1 is MNHEY and CDR2 SMNVEV (reference sequence). The V end lost 6 bases, the J end lost 1 base, and 12 bases lay between the germline ends. For the CDR3, the DNA is TGTGCCAGCAGGGCAGGGGTGAGAACTAATGAAAAACTGTTTTTT. This encodes CASRAGVRTNEKLFF.

The chain is built from TRBV10-2 and TRBJ1-5, with a possible D match to TRBD1 (6 bases). V shed 2 bases and J shed 2 bases, with 7 bases lying between them. The CDR3 totals 14 residues. Germline CDR1 WSHSY, CDR2 SAAADI. The CDR3 protein is CASSEEGGNQPQHF. The CDR3 DNA reads TGCGCCAGCAGTGAGGAGGGGGGCAATCAGCCCCAGCATTTT.

The gene calls are TRBV19 and TRBJ2-1; TRBD1 might be the D (5 bases). V lost 4 bases to trimming and J lost 0 bases, with 13 bases between them. Germline CDR1 and CDR2: LNHDA and SQIVND (reference sequence). The CDR3 spans 16 residues. The CDR3 DNA sequence: TGTGCCAGTAGTACCACCCAGGGCCCCTCCTACAATGAGCAGTTCTTC. Amino acid sequence: CASSTTQGPSYNEQFF.

The chain is built from TRBV18 and TRBJ2-6, with TRBD2 matching 7 bases. Germline CDR1 KGHSH, CDR2 LQKENI. The ends lost 0 bases at V and 2 bases at J; junction bases unmatched: 1. The CDR3 has 16 amino acids. CDR3 sequence reads: CASSPPGRAGANVLTF. The CDR3 coding sequence is TGTGCCAGCTCACCACCGGGGAGGGCTGGGGCCAACGTCCTGACTTTC.

The chain uses TRBV5-3 and TRBJ1-5, with TRBD1 matching 9 bases. TRBV5-3 is placed among ORFs of uncertain function. V shed 4 bases and J 0 bases; nucleotides not matched to a gene: 17. This CDR3 contains 20 residues. CDR3: CARSLGGGQGLLYSNQPQHF. In DNA form, the CDR3 reads TGTGCCAGAAGCCTCGGGGGGGGACAGGGCCTTTTGTATAGCAATCAGCCCCAGCATTTT.

The chain couples TRBV5-4 to TRBJ2-2; D is perhaps TRBD2 (6 bases). Germline assignment: CDR1 SGHNT and CDR2 YYREEE (reference sequence). Between the trimmed V and J ends, which lost 2 bases and 6 bases, there was a span of 11 bases. This CDR3 has 14 amino acids. As DNA, the CDR3 is TGTGCCAGCAGCTTCGGGGGTATGGCCGGGGAGCTGTTTTTT. This codes for CASSFGGMAGELFF. Combining the CDR3 with reference TRBV5-4 and TRBJ2-2 gives the whole variable domain ETGVTQSPTHLIKTRGQQVTLRCSSQSGHNTVSWYQQALGQGPQFIFQYYREEENGRGNFPPRFSGLQFPNYSSELNVNALELDDSALYLCASSFGGMAGELFFGEGSRLTVL.

This clone was picked up a small number of times. The chain is built from TRBV10-3 and TRBJ1-6; 8 bases map to TRBD1. Germline-derived CDR1 and CDR2 are ENHRY and SYGVKD. The CDR3 has 13 residues. Germline trimming cut 6 bases from V and 9 bases from J; bases unmatched to any gene: 4. The CDR3 spells CAISLDRASPLHF. For the CDR3, the DNA is TGTGCCATCAGCCTGGACAGGGCTTCACCCCTCCACTTT.

With regard to this clone: Germline and junction disagree at one end, which may indicate a read error. This chain joins TRBV5-1 and TRBJ1-3; 9 bases agree with TRBD1. This CDR3 contains 17 residues. Germline CDR1 SGHRS, CDR2 YFSETQ. This chain's CDR3 is CASSDIPGQGSGNTIYF. The CDR3 DNA reads TGCGCCAGCAGCGATATACCGGGACAGGGATCTGGGAACACCATATATTTT.